Following are 15 T cell receptor beta chains from one sample sequenced in a study of siplizumab effects on memory and regulatory T cells. Libraries were prepared by immunoSEQ multiplex PCR; TCRdb keeps only in-frame clonotypes and omits some of them. The sample carries about 120,000 clones, roughly 93% recorded once. The specimen was non-Treg CD4+ T cells sorted from blood. The receptors derive from a human donor in good health.

CDR3 amino acids: CASSVARLEIGWVIPNTGELFF. CDR3 bases: TGTGCCAGCAGCGTAGCACGTCTGGAAATCGGATGGGTAATTCCAAACACCGGGGAGCTGTTTTTT. The J gene is TRBJ2-2, the V gene TRBV9; D unresolved. V lost 0 bases and J 2 bases, leaving 29 bases between the germline ends. Germline V gene data show CDR1 as SGDLS and CDR2 as YYNGEE. This CDR3 comprises 22 residues.

The rearrangement joins TRBV27 to TRBJ2-3, with 11 bases fitting TRBD2. Germline CDR1 MNHEY, CDR2 SMNVEV (reference sequence). The CDR3 covers 16 residues. V gave up 8 bases and J gave up 2 bases; unmatched junction bases: 9. CDR3 sequence (DNA): TGTGCCAGCCGAGCTAGACTAGCGGGGTTCACAGATACGCAGTATTTT. It codes for CASRARLAGFTDTQYF.

This clone was picked up one time. The V gene is TRBV7-9, the J gene TRBJ1-4; D is unclear. Deletions cut 5 bases from V and 8 bases from J, with 18 bases between. CDR1 SEHNR and CDR2 FQNEAQ come from the germline V gene (reference sequence). The CDR3 consists of 15 residues. The CDR3 DNA sequence: TGTGCCAGCAGCCCGACTCGGCTCGGGCGGGAAAAACTGTTTTTT. As protein: CASSPTRLGREKLFF.

The chain combines TRBV21-1 with TRBJ2-7. TRBV21-1 is annotated as a pseudogene. CDR3 length: 12 residues. In nucleotides, the CDR3 is TGTGCCAGCAGCTCCTGGGGTTCCGAGCAGTACTTC. Translated: CASSSWGSEQYF.

This rearrangement joins TRBV10-1 to TRBJ1-2, with a weak D call TRBD1 (6 bases). Germline CDR1 reads WNHNN; CDR2 reads SYGVQD (reference sequence). The V end was cut by 6 bases, the J end by 4 bases, with 12 bases between. CDR3 length: 13 amino acids. The CDR3 loop is CASSPDRTYGYTF. The CDR3 DNA sequence: TGCGCCAGCAGCCCCGACAGGACCTATGGCTACACCTTC.

The rearrangement uses TRBV18 and TRBJ1-5; 9 bases match TRBD1. Trimming at V came to 3 bases and at J to 0 bases, leaving 3 bases not matched to a gene. The CDR3 runs 16 residues. Germline V gene sequence: CDR1 KGHSH, CDR2 LQKENI. The CDR3 nucleotides read TGTGCCAGCTCACCTGGGACAGGGTATAGCAATCAGCCCCAGCATTTT. Its protein product is CASSPGTGYSNQPQHF. The complete variable domain, with remaining parts taken from reference TRBV18 and TRBJ1-5, reads NAGVMQNPRHLVRRRGQEARLRCSPMKGHSHVYWYRQLPEEGLKFMVYLQKENIIDESGMPKERFSAEFPKEGPSILRIQQVVRGDSAAYFCASSPGTGYSNQPQHFGDGTRLSIL.

This rearrangement joins TRBV6-1 to TRBJ1-4; 8 nucleotides match TRBD1. Germline CDR1 MNHNS, CDR2 SASEGT. The CDR3 has 13 amino acids. Trimming cost V 8 bases and J 8 bases; bases outside gene matches: 7. Here the CDR3 reads CASVLQGGEKLFF. In DNA form, the CDR3 reads TGTGCCAGCGTACTACAGGGGGGGGAAAAACTGTTTTTT.

This chain joins TRBV12-5 and TRBJ1-1, with unresolved D. V shed 6 bases and J shed 5 bases, with 10 bases lying between them. The CDR3 is 12 residues long. Per the germline V gene, CDR1 is LGHNT and CDR2 is FRNRAP. The CDR3 is CASGSRGTEAFF. CDR3 sequence (DNA): TGTGCTAGTGGATCCCGGGGTACTGAAGCTTTCTTT. Using reference TRBV12-5 and TRBJ1-1 for the parts outside the CDR3, the full variable domain is DARVTQTPRHKVTEMGQEVTMRCQPILGHNTVFWYRQTMMQGLELLAYFRNRAPLDDSGMPKDRFSAEMPDATLATLKIQPSEPRDSAVYFCASGSRGTEAFFGQGTRLTVV.

The V call is TRBV6-5, the J call TRBJ2-3, with D unresolved. From germline, CDR1 is MNHEY and CDR2 SVGAGI. Trimming left V 2 bases short and J 2 bases short, with 2 bases between. The CDR3 spans 12 residues. Here the CDR3 reads CASSYNTDTQYF. The CDR3 DNA reads TGTGCCAGCAGTTACAACACAGATACGCAGTATTTT.

The chain couples TRBV28 to TRBJ2-3; D may be TRBD2 (5 bases). Trimming stripped 6 bases from V and 8 bases from J, with 30 bases between. Germline CDR1 is MDHEN and CDR2 is SYDVKM. The CDR3 runs 18 residues. CDR3 region: CASRPLVVRAREFGTQYF. For the CDR3, the DNA is TGTGCCAGCAGACCGCTGGTGGTGAGGGCTCGGGAATTTGGTACGCAGTATTTT.

The chain carries TRBV2 and TRBJ1-6; weak D call: TRBD1 (5 bases). This CDR3 is 12 amino acids long. Germline-derived CDR1 and CDR2 are SNHLY and FYNNEI. V lost 5 bases and J 9 bases, leaving 8 bases between the germline ends. The CDR3: CASSWGRSPLHF. CDR3 sequence (DNA): TGTGCCAGCAGTTGGGGCCGTTCACCCCTCCACTTT.

The rearrangement uses TRBV9 and TRBJ1-4; maybe TRBD1 (6 bases). V lost 4 bases and J lost 6, with 13 bases in between. The CDR3 extends over 14 amino acids. CDR1 and CDR2 (germline): SGDLS, YYNGEE. In DNA form, the CDR3 reads TGTGCCAGCAGCCTAGGGGGGCCTGATGAAAAACTGTTTTTT. The encoded protein is CASSLGGPDEKLFF.

The V gene is TRBV6-1, the J gene TRBJ1-2; D unclear. Germline assignment: CDR1 MNHNS and CDR2 SASEGT. V lost 1 base, J lost 8 bases, and 11 bases lay in between. The CDR3 runs 13 residues. The DNA of the CDR3 is TGTGCCAGCAGTGAAGTCACAGTTTCAGGCTACACCTTC. Amino acid sequence: CASSEVTVSGYTF.

This chain uses TRBV29-1 with TRBJ2-3; 9 bases are shared with TRBD2. Germline V gene sequence: CDR1 SQVTM, CDR2 ANQGSEA. The junction had 4 bases not matched to a gene; V was cut back by 3 bases and J by 6 bases. This CDR3 is built from 13 residues. DNA for the CDR3: TGCAGCGTTGATTCCCTAGCGGGGGATACGCAGTATTTT. This sequence encodes CSVDSLAGDTQYF.

This clone appeared once. V is TRBV5-4 and J is TRBJ1-2; the D is unclear. CDR1 is SGHNT, CDR2 YYREEE, per germline (reference sequence). CDR3 length: 14 amino acids. V lost 3 bases and J lost 3, with 12 bases in between. CDR3 region: CASSSKGLDYGYTF. In nucleotides, the CDR3 is TGTGCCAGCAGCTCCAAAGGGTTAGACTATGGCTACACCTTC.